Reported below is one T cell receptor beta chain. Its antigen remains unknown. This entry belongs to a study of blood T cells in healthy people across ages. Findings of the study overall: Estimated diversity that came from one million T cells was considered an underestimate. More naive CD4+ cells and higher diversity marked long-lived donors relative to aged donors.

The CDR3 totals 16 residues. V was trimmed by 4 bases and J by 2 bases, leaving 17 bases between them. Germline-derived CDR1 and CDR2 are SGHRS and YFSETQ. Together with a sample-barcoded 5' primer, a J-beta primer mix was included in a second PCR lasting about 6 to 11 cycles. TCRdb reanalysed the 5' RACE reads using MiXCR and keeps one entry per CDR3 protein. The sample contains hundreds of thousands of distinct CDR3 sequences, more than 55% of which appear only once. The receptor was derived from a man aged 40-55 years in good health. The chain couples TRBV5-1 to TRBJ2-3; D perhaps matches TRBD1 (6 bases). The sample consisted of blood. The CDR3 spells CASSTHRDTVTDTQYF. Written as DNA, the CDR3 is TGCGCCAGCAGCACCCACCGGGACACAGTCACAGATACGCAGTATTTT.